The 4 T cell receptor beta chains in this list originate from one sample, sequenced in a study of T-cell reconstitution after alpha-beta-depleted transplantation in children (dated by TCRdb to between 2015 and 2016). Explained via the paper, the treatment or condition label denotes: allogeneic hematopoietic cell transplantation with graft depleted of TCRalphabeta T cells and CD19 B cells. Receptor libraries were prepared by PCR. Reads for this sample came from an Illumina HiSeq 2500. To normalize quantification of the TCRbeta repertoire, the TCR libraries were built with molecular barcoding that relied on unique molecular identifiers. TCRdb took the public reads, trimmed them with fastp at Q25, ran MiXCR for clone calling and kept in-frame beta chains. Rows are combined by CDR3 protein, so each entry shows the most common genes and DNA. Here the sample has 550,000 to 800,000 distinct CDR3 sequences; about an eighth occur a single time. The ten largest account for 0.79% of the sample.

Specimen: PBMCs, collected before TCRalphabeta/CD19-depleted stem cell transplant. These receptors all stem from a girl aged 2-10 years with congenital amegakaryocytic thrombocytopenia, due to receive a stem cell transplant.

In its sample, this clonotype was seen many times. The chain combines TRBV5-1 with TRBJ2-7, with 7 bases matching TRBD1. Germline V gives CDR1 SGHRS, CDR2 YFSETQ. The CDR3 contains 14 residues. The junction had 4 bases not matched to a gene; V was cut back by 4 bases and J by 0 bases. CDR3 in DNA: TGCGCCAGCAGCACGGGACAGCCCTCCTACGAGCAGTACTTC. Protein product: CASSTGQPSYEQYF. The entire variable domain, with the rest obtained from reference TRBV5-1 and TRBJ2-7, is as follows: KAGVTQTPRYLIKTRGQQVTLSCSPISGHRSVSWYQQTPGQGLQFLFEYFSETQRNKGNFPGRFSGRQFSNSRSEMNVSTLELGDSALYLCASSTGQPSYEQYFGPGTRLTVT.

This clonotype was detected only a few times. This chain joins TRBV24-1 and TRBJ2-3, with TRBD1 identical over 10 bases. The CDR3 contains 19 residues. Per the germline V gene, CDR1 is KGHDR and CDR2 is SFDVKD. The V gene end was trimmed by 4 bases and the J gene end by 1 base; junction bases not matched to a gene: 13. CDR3: CATSDPGQGGLLRTDTQYF. The DNA for the CDR3 is TGTGCCACCAGTGACCCCGGACAGGGGGGACTACTACGCACAGATACGCAGTATTTT.

There are a few counts of this clonotype. The CDR3 DNA reads as TGTGCCAGCAGGCCCACAGGGATGGGAGAGCAGTACTTC. Protein sequence: CASRPTGMGEQYF. The V call is TRBV12-3 or TRBV12-4, the J call TRBJ2-7, with D tentatively TRBD1 (6 bases). The CDR3 is 13 amino acids. Trimming cost V 6 bases and J 7 bases, with 16 bases left between them.

This clonotype was counted ten times or more. The V and J genes are TRBV6-5 and TRBJ2-7, with 10 bases aligning to TRBD2. The CDR3 loop spans 15 amino acids. The trim removed 2 bases at V and 3 bases at J, leaving 4 bases unmatched. Per germline, CDR1 MNHEY and CDR2 SVGAGI. CDR3 DNA: TGTGCCAGCAGTTACCGGACTAGCGGTGACTACGAGCAGTACTTC. Protein: CASSYRTSGDYEQYF.